Shown below are 27 T cell receptor beta chains from a single sample sequenced in a study of blood T cell repertoires in COVID-19. Sequencing used immunoSEQ multiplex PCR; TCRdb keeps in-frame clones, though not all of them. The table lists roughly 200,000 clones, 65% to 90% of them singletons, with 5% to 6.5% in the top ten. Sequencing input: peripheral blood. These receptors came from a man older than 75 with acute or convalescent COVID-19.

The V gene is TRBV30, the J gene TRBJ2-1, with TRBD2 identical over 7 bases. V shed 0 bases and J 6 bases; nucleotides not matched to a gene: 8. The CDR3 runs to 15 residues. Per the germline V gene, CDR1 is GTSNPN and CDR2 is SVGIG (reference sequence). Here the CDR3 DNA reads TGTGCCTGGAGTGTACCGCGGGAGTGGATCAATGAGCAGTTCTTC. The encoded protein is CAWSVPREWINEQFF.

This clone has just one count. V is TRBV15 and J is TRBJ1-1; D might be TRBD1 (5 bases). V was clipped by 5 bases and J by 9 bases, with 16 bases between them. The CDR3 runs 13 residues. Looked up from germline, CDR1 is LNHNV and CDR2 is YYDKDF (reference sequence). CDR3 protein: CATSSRTGDKAFF. Written as DNA, the CDR3 is TGTGCCACCAGCTCCCGAACGGGGGATAAAGCTTTCTTT.

The rearrangement uses TRBV5-1 and TRBJ1-4, with 8 positions matching TRBD1. This CDR3 contains 15 residues. Germline V CDR1 and CDR2: SGHRS, YFSETQ. J was trimmed by 0 bases and V by 5 bases; bases with no gene match: 3. Written as DNA, the CDR3 is TGCGCCAGCAGTGGACAGGGTGCAACTAATGAAAAACTGTTTTTT. It is translated as CASSGQGATNEKLFF. Supplemented by reference TRBV5-1 and TRBJ1-4, the full variable domain reads KAGVTQTPRYLIKTRGQQVTLSCSPISGHRSVSWYQQTPGQGLQFLFEYFSETQRNKGNFPGRFSGRQFSNSRSEMNVSTLELGDSALYLCASSGQGATNEKLFFGSGTQLSVL.

The chain combines TRBV28 with TRBJ2-7; D may be TRBD1 (8 bases). Trimming shortened V by 7 bases and J by 3 bases, and 22 bases separated the two germline ends. The germline CDR1 and CDR2 sequences are MDHEN and SYDVKM. The CDR3 is made up of 16 amino acids. DNA of the CDR3: TGTGCCAGCAACCCTGGGGGGGCAGGGGGCGACTACGAGCAGTACTTC. As protein: CASNPGGAGGDYEQYF.

V and J are TRBV6-1 and TRBJ2-2, with 8 nucleotides matching TRBD2. Germline values: CDR1 MNHNS, CDR2 SASEGT. Trimming cost V 2 bases and J 4 bases; bases outside gene matches: 6. The CDR3 covers 16 residues. The CDR3 region has the DNA TGTGCCAGCAGTGAAAACCCAGCGGGAGTCACCGGGGAGCTGTTTTTT. It codes for CASSENPAGVTGELFF.

The chain couples TRBV4-2 to TRBJ1-4; unclear D gene. V was shortened by 1 base and J by 0 bases, with 9 bases between the two germline ends. CDR1 is LGHNA, CDR2 YNFKEQ, per germline. The CDR3 consists of 16 residues. In DNA, the CDR3 is TGTGCCAGCAGCCAAGGACACACGGCAACTAATGAAAAACTGTTTTTT. It translates to CASSQGHTATNEKLFF.

This clone appeared a single time. A junction boundary mismatches the germline segment, possibly from a read error. The rearrangement links TRBV11-2 to TRBJ2-7; TRBD2 matches at 9 bases. Looked up from germline, CDR1 is SGHAT and CDR2 is FQNNGV. The CDR3 extends over 14 amino acids. The CDR3 protein is CASTLAGAAYEQYF. Written as DNA, the CDR3 is TGTGCCAGCACCTTAGCGGGAGCGGCCTACGAGCAGTACTTC.

The chain couples TRBV5-1 to TRBJ1-2, with a weak D call TRBD1 (6 bases). V was clipped by 4 bases and J by 4 bases, with 8 bases between them. CDR1 and CDR2 from the germline V gene are SGHRS and YFSETQ. CDR3 size: 12 residues. CDR3 loop: CASSQGTYGYTF. In nucleotides, the CDR3 is TGCGCCAGCAGCCAGGGGACCTATGGCTACACCTTC.

The V gene is TRBV18, the J gene TRBJ2-2; tentative D call: TRBD1 (6 bases). In germline, CDR1 is KGHSH, CDR2 LQKENI. CDR3 length: 14 amino acids. V shed 9 bases and J shed 1 base, with 12 bases lying between them. In DNA, the CDR3 is TGTGCCAGTCGCCAGGGACAGAACACCGGGGAGCTGTTTTTT. As protein: CASRQGQNTGELFF. Combining the CDR3 with reference TRBV18 and TRBJ2-2 gives the whole variable domain NAGVMQNPRHLVRRRGQEARLRCSPMKGHSHVYWYRQLPEEGLKFMVYLQKENIIDESGMPKERFSAEFPKEGPSILRIQQVVRGDSAAYFCASRQGQNTGELFFGEGSRLTVL.

This chain links TRBV15 with TRBJ2-7, with D uncertain. The CDR3 is made up of 12 amino acids. Between the trimmed V and J ends, which lost 6 bases and 2 bases, there was a span of 8 bases. Germline V gene data show CDR1 as LNHNV and CDR2 as YYDKDF (reference sequence). The CDR3 loop reads CATRGTPYEQYF. The CDR3 DNA is TGTGCCACCAGGGGCACCCCCTACGAGCAGTACTTC.

This clone was observed a handful of times. The rearrangement joins TRBV6-4 to TRBJ2-1; D is perhaps TRBD2 (5 bases). The CDR3 runs to 16 residues. V lost 1 base and J 0 bases, leaving 10 bases between the germline ends. Germline loops: CDR1 MRHNA, CDR2 SNTAGT. In DNA form, the CDR3 reads TGTGCCAGCAGTGACTTAAGCGGTAGCTCCTACAATGAGCAGTTCTTC. Protein product: CASSDLSGSSYNEQFF.

The chain uses TRBV19 and TRBJ1-5, with 12 bases fitting TRBD1. CDR3 size: 18 residues. Germline lookup yields CDR1 LNHDA and CDR2 SQIVND (reference sequence). With V trimmed by 6 bases and J by 0 bases, 9 bases remained unmatched. CDR3 DNA: TGTGCCAGTAGGACCGGGACAGGGGGCGTCGGTAGCAATCAGCCCCAGCATTTT. This encodes CASRTGTGGVGSNQPQHF.

J is TRBJ2-6 and V is TRBV18; 8 bases align to TRBD1. The ends lost 9 bases at V and 0 bases at J; junction bases unmatched: 10. CDR1 and CDR2 from the germline V gene are KGHSH and LQKENI. The CDR3 totals 17 residues. In DNA, the CDR3 is TGTGCCAGTTATCGGACAGGGCTAAACTCTGGGGCCAACGTCCTGACTTTC. Protein: CASYRTGLNSGANVLTF.

The chain combines TRBV27 with TRBJ1-6, with D uncertain. Germline V gene sequence: CDR1 MNHEY, CDR2 SMNVEV (reference sequence). The CDR3 totals 15 residues. Trimming removed 7 bases from V and 2 bases from J, with 12 bases in between. DNA of the CDR3: TGTGCCAGCAAATCCGTTGGAGCCTATAATTCACCCCTCCACTTT. Its protein product is CASKSVGAYNSPLHF.

V usage is TRBV15 and J usage is TRBJ1-5; D not certain. The germline gives CDR1 LNHNV, CDR2 YYDKDF (reference sequence). V was cut by 0 bases and J by 6 bases, with 15 bases left in between. This CDR3 region has 16 residues. CDR3 in amino acids: CATSRDRTGSSQPQHF. CDR3 DNA: TGTGCCACCAGCAGAGATAGGACGGGGAGTAGTCAGCCCCAGCATTTT. The full variable domain, completed using reference TRBV15 and TRBJ1-5, is DAMVIQNPRYQVTQFGKPVTLSCSQTLNHNVMYWYQQKSSQAPKLLFHYYDKDFNNEADTPDNFQSRRPNTSFCFLDIRSPGLGDTAMYLCATSRDRTGSSQPQHFGDGTRLSIL.

This clone was seen only a few times. The rearrangement joins TRBV30 to TRBJ1-4; the D gene is possibly TRBD1 (5 bases). There are 14 residues in the CDR3. Between the trimmed V and J ends, which lost 8 bases and 3 bases, there was a span of 16 bases. CDR1 and CDR2 (germline): GTSNPN, SVGIG (reference sequence). In DNA form, the CDR3 reads TGTGCCGGTAGCAGGGTGCTAGCTAATGAAAAACTGTTTTTT. It encodes CAGSRVLANEKLFF.

The genes are TRBV19 and TRBJ1-2; 12 bases agree with TRBD1. The CDR3 is made up of 17 amino acids. Trimming at V came to 6 bases and at J to 4 bases, leaving 12 bases not matched to a gene. Germline assignment: CDR1 LNHDA and CDR2 SQIVND (reference sequence). The CDR3, as DNA: TGTGCCAGTAGAAAGGGTGGGACAGGGGGCGATGGCTATGGCTACACCTTC. Its translation: CASRKGGTGGDGYGYTF.

CDR3 loop: CASSTSFRSQQPQHF. The DNA of the CDR3 is TGTGCCAGTAGTACGTCCTTCAGGTCCCAACAGCCCCAGCATTTT. The chain uses TRBV19 and TRBJ1-5, with D uncertain. This CDR3 region has 15 residues. Deletions cut 4 bases from V and 7 bases from J, with 17 bases between. The germline V gene encodes CDR1 LNHDA and CDR2 SQIVND (reference sequence).

This chain uses TRBV12-3 or TRBV12-4 with TRBJ1-1; D is unresolved. V was trimmed by 2 bases and J by 6 bases, leaving 10 bases between them. The CDR3 loop spans 13 amino acids. CDR3 residues: CASSLMEEAEAFF. CDR3 nucleotides: TGTGCCAGCAGTTTAATGGAGGAGGCTGAAGCTTTCTTT.

The chain employs TRBV18 and TRBJ1-3; a possible D gene is TRBD1 (6 bases). V dropped 2 bases and J dropped 0 bases, with 17 bases sitting between them. The CDR3 is 18 residues long. The germline V gene encodes CDR1 KGHSH and CDR2 LQKENI. CDR3: CASSPRWGQDFSGNTIYF. The CDR3 nucleotides read TGTGCCAGCTCACCAAGGTGGGGGCAGGACTTCTCTGGAAACACCATATATTTT.

V and J are TRBV28 and TRBJ1-4; 11 bases match TRBD1. The germline V gene has CDR1 MDHEN and CDR2 SYDVKM. CDR3 size: 15 residues. The junction had 11 bases not matched to a gene; V was cut back by 4 bases and J by 13 bases. As DNA, the CDR3 is TGTGCCAGCAGTTCCGGACAGGGGGCTTTTGTTAGACTGTTTTTT. Residues: CASSSGQGAFVRLFF.

The rearrangement uses TRBV7-9 and TRBJ2-1; 8 bases align to TRBD1. The CDR3 totals 15 residues. The V segment lost 6 bases and the J segment 5 bases; nucleotides outside the gene matches: 9. From germline, CDR1 is SEHNR and CDR2 FQNEAQ (reference sequence). CDR3 sequence: CASRPGTGTDNEQFF. The DNA of the CDR3 is TGTGCCAGCAGACCTGGGACAGGAACGGACAATGAGCAGTTCTTC.

The rearrangement joins TRBV6-5 to TRBJ1-3, with 7 positions matching TRBD1. In germline, CDR1 is MNHEY, CDR2 SVGAGI. This CDR3 spans 14 amino acids. The J segment lost 4 bases and the V segment lost 2 bases, leaving 2 bases of the junction unmatched. The CDR3 reads CASSYATGGNTIYF. The CDR3 DNA is TGTGCCAGCAGTTACGCGACAGGGGGAAACACCATATATTTT.

The rearrangement joins TRBV7-9 to TRBJ2-3, with TRBD2 as a possible D gene (5 bases). The CDR3 covers 12 residues. Trimming removed 5 bases from V and 4 bases from J, with 7 bases in between. CDR1 is SEHNR, CDR2 FQNEAQ, per germline (reference sequence). CDR3 region: CASSPEADTQYF. Here the CDR3 DNA reads TGTGCCAGCAGCCCGGAGGCAGATACGCAGTATTTT. Looking up the rest from reference TRBV7-9 and TRBJ2-3 gives the full variable domain: DTGVSQNPRHKITKRGQNVTFRCDPISEHNRLYWYRQTLGQGPEFLTYFQNEAQLEKSRLLSDRFSAERPKGSFSTLEIQRTEQGDSAMYLCASSPEADTQYFGPGTRLTVL.

The chain recombines TRBV11-3 with TRBJ2-5, with TRBD2 matching 15 bases. With 5 bases clipped from V and 1 base from J, the junction kept 8 bases outside the gene matches. The CDR3 spans 18 residues. Germline-derived CDR1 and CDR2 are SGHNT and YENEEA. In DNA, the CDR3 is TGTGCCAGCAGCAGAGGACTAGCGGGAGGGCCGAGCCAAGAGACCCAGTACTTC. It codes for CASSRGLAGGPSQETQYF.

CDR3: CASTRPGTGYDTQYF. CDR3 DNA: TGTGCCAGCACCCGCCCAGGGACTGGGTACGATACGCAGTATTTT. V and J are TRBV7-2 and TRBJ2-3; perhaps TRBD2 as D (6 bases). Germline loops: CDR1 SGHTA, CDR2 FQGNSA. The CDR3 extends over 15 amino acids. V was cut by 7 bases and J by 6 bases, with 20 bases left in between.

This rearrangement joins TRBV27 to TRBJ1-6, with 10 bases lining up with TRBD1. J lost 5 bases, V lost 4 bases, and 5 bases had no gene match. There are 16 residues in the CDR3. The germline V gene has CDR1 MNHEY and CDR2 SMNVEV (reference sequence). The CDR3 sequence: CASSSGTGANNSPLHF. The CDR3 DNA is TGTGCCAGCAGTTCCGGGACAGGGGCCAATAATTCACCCCTCCACTTT.